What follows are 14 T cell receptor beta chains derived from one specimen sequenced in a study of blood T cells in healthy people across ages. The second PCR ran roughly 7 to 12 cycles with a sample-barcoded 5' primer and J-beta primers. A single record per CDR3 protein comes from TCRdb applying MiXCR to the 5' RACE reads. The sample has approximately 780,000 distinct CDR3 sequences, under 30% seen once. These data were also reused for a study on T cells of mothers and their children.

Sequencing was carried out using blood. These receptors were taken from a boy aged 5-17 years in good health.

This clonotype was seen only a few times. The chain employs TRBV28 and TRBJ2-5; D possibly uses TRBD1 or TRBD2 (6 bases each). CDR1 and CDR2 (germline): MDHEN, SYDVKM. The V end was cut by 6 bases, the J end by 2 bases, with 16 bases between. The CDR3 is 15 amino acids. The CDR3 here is CASSLIEGGQETQYF. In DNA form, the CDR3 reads TGTGCCAGCAGCCTAATCGAGGGGGGACAAGAGACCCAGTACTTC.

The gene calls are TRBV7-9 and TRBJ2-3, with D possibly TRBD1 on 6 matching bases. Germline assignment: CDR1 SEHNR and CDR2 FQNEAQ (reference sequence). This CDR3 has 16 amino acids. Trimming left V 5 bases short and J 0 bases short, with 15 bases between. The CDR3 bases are TGTGCCAGCAGCCCTCGAACAGGGCCTAGCACAGATACGCAGTATTTT. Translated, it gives CASSPRTGPSTDTQYF.

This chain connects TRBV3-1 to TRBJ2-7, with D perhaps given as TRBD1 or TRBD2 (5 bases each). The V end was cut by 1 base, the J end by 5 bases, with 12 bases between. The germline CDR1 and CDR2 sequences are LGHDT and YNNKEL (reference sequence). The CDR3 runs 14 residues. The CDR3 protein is CASSQAWGTHEQYF. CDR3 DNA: TGTGCCAGCAGCCAAGCGTGGGGGACCCACGAGCAGTACTTC.

CDR3 sequence reads: CASTTGTGAYGYTF. CDR3 DNA: TGTGCCAGCACCACCGGGACAGGAGCCTATGGCTACACCTTC. This sequence joins TRBV7-9 and TRBJ1-2; 8 positions agree with TRBD1. The trim removed 7 bases at V and 4 bases at J, leaving 8 bases unmatched. This CDR3 comprises 14 residues. Germline V gives CDR1 SEHNR, CDR2 FQNEAQ (reference sequence).

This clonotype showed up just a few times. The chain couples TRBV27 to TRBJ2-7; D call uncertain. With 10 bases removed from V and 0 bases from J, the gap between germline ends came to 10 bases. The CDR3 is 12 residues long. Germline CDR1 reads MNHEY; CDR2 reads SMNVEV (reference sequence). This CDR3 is CATGVSSYEQYF. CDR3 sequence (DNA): TGTGCCACAGGCGTCAGCTCCTACGAGCAGTACTTC.

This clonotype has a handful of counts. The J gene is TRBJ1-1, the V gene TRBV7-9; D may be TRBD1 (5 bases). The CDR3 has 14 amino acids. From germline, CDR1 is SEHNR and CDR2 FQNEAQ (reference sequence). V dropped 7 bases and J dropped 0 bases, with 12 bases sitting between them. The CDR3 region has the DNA TGTGCCAGCACCACAACAGGACTGAACACTGAAGCTTTCTTT. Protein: CASTTTGLNTEAFF. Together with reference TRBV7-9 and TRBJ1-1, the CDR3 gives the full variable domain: DTGVSQNPRHKITKRGQNVTFRCDPISEHNRLYWYRQTLGQGPEFLTYFQNEAQLEKSRLLSDRFSAERPKGSFSTLEIQRTEQGDSAMYLCASTTTGLNTEAFFGQGTRLTVV.

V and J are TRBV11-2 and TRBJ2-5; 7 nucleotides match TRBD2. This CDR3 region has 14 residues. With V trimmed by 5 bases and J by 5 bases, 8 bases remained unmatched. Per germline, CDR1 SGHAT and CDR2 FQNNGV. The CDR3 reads CASSPTSVIETQYF. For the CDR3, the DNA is TGTGCCAGCAGCCCCACTAGCGTGATCGAGACCCAGTACTTC.

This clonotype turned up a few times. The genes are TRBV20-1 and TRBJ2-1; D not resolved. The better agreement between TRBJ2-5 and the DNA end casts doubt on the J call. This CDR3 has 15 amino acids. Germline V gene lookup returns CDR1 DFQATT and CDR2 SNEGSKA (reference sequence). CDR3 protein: CSARDTVLGSETQYF. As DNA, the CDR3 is TGCAGTGCTAGAGATACAGTCTTGGGATCAGAGACCCAGTACTTC.

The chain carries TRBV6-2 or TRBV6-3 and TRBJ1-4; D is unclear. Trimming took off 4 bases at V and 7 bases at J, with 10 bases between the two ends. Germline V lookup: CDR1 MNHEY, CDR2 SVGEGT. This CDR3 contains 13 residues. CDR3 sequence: CASSSEVGEKLFF. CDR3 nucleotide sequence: TGTGCCAGCAGTTCAGAGGTCGGTGAAAAACTGTTTTTT.

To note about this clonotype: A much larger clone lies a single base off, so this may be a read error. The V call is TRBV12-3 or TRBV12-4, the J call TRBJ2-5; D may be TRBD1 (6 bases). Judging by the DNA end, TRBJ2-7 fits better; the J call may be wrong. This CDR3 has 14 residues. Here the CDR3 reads CASSKDSSSYEQYF. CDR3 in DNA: TGTGCCAGCAGCAAGGACAGTAGCTCCTACGAGCAGTACTTC.

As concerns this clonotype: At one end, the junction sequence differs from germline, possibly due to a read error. In DNA, the CDR3 is TGTGCCGGCTCACCGGATGGGGGTTCTGAGACCCAGTACTTC. Translating gives CAGSPDGGSETQYF. This chain connects TRBV18 to TRBJ2-5; the D gene could be TRBD1 or TRBD2 (5 bases each). The germline V gene encodes CDR1 KGHSH and CDR2 LQKENI. CDR3 length: 14 amino acids. Looking up the rest from reference TRBV18 and TRBJ2-5 gives the full variable domain: NAGVMQNPRHLVRRRGQEARLRCSPMKGHSHVYWYRQLPEEGLKFMVYLQKENIIDESGMPKERFSAEFPKEGPSILRIQQVVRGDSAAYFCAGSPDGGSETQYFGPGTRLLVL.

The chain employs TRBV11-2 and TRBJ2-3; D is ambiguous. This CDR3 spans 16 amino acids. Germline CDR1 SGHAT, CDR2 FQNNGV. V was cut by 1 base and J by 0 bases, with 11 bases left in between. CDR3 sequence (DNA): TGTGCCAGCAGCTTAGGAAGGGCTTCTAGCACAGATACGCAGTATTTT. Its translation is CASSLGRASSTDTQYF.

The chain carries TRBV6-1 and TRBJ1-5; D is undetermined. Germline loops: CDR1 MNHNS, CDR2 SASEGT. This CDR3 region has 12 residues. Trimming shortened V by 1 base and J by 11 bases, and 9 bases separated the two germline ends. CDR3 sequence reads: CASSEDRISQHF. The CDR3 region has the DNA TGTGCCAGCAGTGAAGATAGGATATCCCAGCATTTT.

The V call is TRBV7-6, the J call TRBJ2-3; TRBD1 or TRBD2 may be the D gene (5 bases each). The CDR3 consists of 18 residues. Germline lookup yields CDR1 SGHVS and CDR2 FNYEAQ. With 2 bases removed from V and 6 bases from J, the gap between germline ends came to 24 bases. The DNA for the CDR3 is TGTGCCAGCAGCTTACCCAAGGGTTGGGGGAAGGACTTTGATACGCAGTATTTT. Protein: CASSLPKGWGKDFDTQYF. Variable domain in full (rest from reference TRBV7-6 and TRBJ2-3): GAGVSQSPRYKVTKRGQDVALRCDPISGHVSLYWYRQALGQGPEFLTYFNYEAQQDKSGLPNDRFSAERPEGSISTLTIQRTEQRDSAMYRCASSLPKGWGKDFDTQYFGPGTRLTVL.